The 31 T cell receptor beta chains below come from one sample, sequenced in a study of sequential checkpoint blockade in melanoma. Indicated treatment: randomized to nivolumab then ipilimumab (arm A) or the reverse (arm B). The assay was immunoSEQ multiplex PCR, and TCRdb's table has in-frame clones only and misses some. In the table there are about 37,000 clones, 32% of which are singletons. Sample: tumor tissue (inferred from file names), taken from a patient given nivolumab and ipilimumab in sequence. Receptors originate from a human donor with melanoma.

Only a few counts were recorded for this clone. V gene TRBV11-3 combines with J gene TRBJ2-7; weak D call: TRBD2 (5 bases). Germline values: CDR1 SGHNT, CDR2 YENEEA. The length of the CDR3 is 16 residues. The germline V and J ends were trimmed by 2 bases and 2 bases, with 16 bases remaining between them. CDR3 sequence: CASSLTVGSRPYEQYF. Here the CDR3 DNA reads TGTGCCAGCAGCTTAACGGTAGGGAGTCGACCCTACGAGCAGTACTTC.

V and J are TRBV6-8 and TRBJ2-3; D may match TRBD1 or TRBD2 (7 bases each). Between the trimmed V and J ends, which lost 6 bases and 0 bases, there was a span of 16 bases. The CDR3 extends over 16 amino acids. Germline V gives CDR1 MNHGY, CDR2 SAAAGT. The DNA for the CDR3 is TGTGCCAGCAGAAGGGACTACAGGGGTAGCACAGATACGCAGTATTTT. The encoded protein is CASRRDYRGSTDTQYF.

This rearrangement joins TRBV19 to TRBJ1-1; the D is unclear. Deletions cut 6 bases from V and 5 bases from J, with 13 bases between. Looked up from germline, CDR1 is LNHDA and CDR2 is SQIVND (reference sequence). The CDR3 consists of 13 residues. The CDR3 DNA is TGTGCCAGTAGCCGCTACAAAGAGACTGAAGCTTTCTTT. Translation: CASSRYKETEAFF.

This chain uses TRBV6-8 with TRBJ1-6; D is unresolved. Germline V gene sequence: CDR1 MNHGY, CDR2 SAAAGT. This CDR3 comprises 17 residues. V lost 6 bases and J 0 bases, leaving 15 bases between the germline ends. The CDR3 sequence: CASRDVGWSSYNSPLHF. The CDR3 coding sequence is TGTGCCAGCAGAGACGTCGGGTGGAGCTCCTATAATTCACCCCTCCACTTT.

The chain employs TRBV19 and TRBJ1-4; D gene uncertain. Germline lookup yields CDR1 LNHDA and CDR2 SQIVND (reference sequence). Trimming left V 7 bases short and J 4 bases short, with 13 bases between. The CDR3 has 14 residues. In nucleotides, the CDR3 is TGTGCCAGTAAGAGAGGGCAAAATAATGAAAAACTGTTTTTT. Translated, it gives CASKRGQNNEKLFF. The full variable domain, completed using reference TRBV19 and TRBJ1-4, is DGGITQSPKYLFRKEGQNVTLSCEQNLNHDAMYWYRQDPGQGLRLIYYSQIVNDFQKGDIAEGYSVSREKKESFPLTVTSAQKNPTAFYLCASKRGQNNEKLFFGSGTQLSVL.

The chain couples TRBV11-3 to TRBJ1-2, with TRBD1 identical over 8 bases. The CDR3 is made up of 15 amino acids. J was trimmed by 5 bases and V by 4 bases; bases with no gene match: 9. Looked up from germline, CDR1 is SGHNT and CDR2 is YENEEA. The CDR3 reads CASSSDGTGTYGYTF. The CDR3 nucleotides are TGTGCCAGCAGCTCGGACGGGACAGGAACTTATGGCTACACCTTC.

The chain couples TRBV19 to TRBJ2-7; D not resolved. CDR3 length equals 15 residues. Germline V CDR1 and CDR2: LNHDA, SQIVND (reference sequence). Deletions cut 0 bases from V and 3 bases from J, with 12 bases between. CDR3 nucleotides: TGTGCCAGTAGTATAGATAGTTGGAGAAACTACGAGCAGTACTTC. This encodes CASSIDSWRNYEQYF.

J is TRBJ2-5 and V is TRBV6-8, with D perhaps matching TRBD2 (5 bases). Germline V gene sequence: CDR1 MNHGY, CDR2 SAAAGT. V gave up 5 bases and J gave up 7 bases, with 17 bases separating them. This CDR3 comprises 14 residues. The CDR3 here is CASSTAAGVGTQYF. Written as DNA, the CDR3 is TGTGCCAGCAGTACCGCAGCCGGGGTGGGGACCCAGTACTTC.

J is TRBJ1-1 and V is TRBV9; D gene uncertain. The V gene's germline CDR1 is SGDLS and CDR2 YYNGEE. The CDR3 consists of 12 residues. With 5 bases removed from V and 8 bases from J, the gap between germline ends came to 13 bases. CDR3 residues: CASSEGAGEAFF. The CDR3 DNA is TGTGCCAGCAGTGAGGGCGCAGGCGAAGCTTTCTTT.

J is TRBJ1-6 and V is TRBV9; TRBD1 matches at 8 bases. This CDR3 contains 17 residues. V dropped 2 bases and J dropped 8; count of bases not matched to a gene: 12. CDR1 and CDR2 (germline): SGDLS, YYNGEE. CDR3 protein: CASSVTLETGEDSPLHF. In DNA, the CDR3 is TGTGCCAGCAGCGTCACCCTTGAGACAGGGGAGGATTCACCCCTCCACTTT.

The chain carries TRBV29-1 and TRBJ1-3; possibly TRBD1 for D (6 bases). Trimming shortened V by 5 bases and J by 0 bases, and 14 bases separated the two germline ends. The CDR3 has 15 residues. The germline CDR1 and CDR2 sequences are SQVTM and ANQGSEA. The CDR3 region has the DNA TGCAGCGTTTACTCGGGACAAATCTCTGGAAACACCATATATTTT. Residues: CSVYSGQISGNTIYF.

This clone was counted a few times. The V gene is TRBV11-3, the J gene TRBJ2-7; 7 positions match TRBD1. CDR3 length: 16 residues. J gave up 0 bases and V 4 bases, and 9 bases lay outside the gene matches. CDR1 is SGHNT, CDR2 YENEEA, per germline. The CDR3 DNA follows: TGTGCCAGCAGCTATCTGACAGGGAGAAGCTCCTACGAGCAGTACTTC. Translated, it gives CASSYLTGRSSYEQYF.

This clone has ten or more counts. The chain uses TRBV11-3 and TRBJ2-1, with D unresolved. Looked up from germline, CDR1 is SGHNT and CDR2 is YENEEA. The CDR3 extends over 14 amino acids. Trimming left V 5 bases short and J 2 bases short, with 10 bases between. CDR3 bases: TGTGCCAGCAGCGTCCCGGGCCCCTACAATGAGCAGTTCTTC. This translates into CASSVPGPYNEQFF.

V usage is TRBV19 and J usage is TRBJ2-4, with TRBD2 matching 8 bases. Looked up from germline, CDR1 is LNHDA and CDR2 is SQIVND (reference sequence). The CDR3 is 19 amino acids. The ends lost 1 base at V and 0 bases at J; junction bases unmatched: 11. The DNA of the CDR3 is TGTGCCAGTAGTATAGGCCCCCTTAGCGGGACGATAGCCAAAAACATTCAGTACTTC. This gives the protein CASSIGPLSGTIAKNIQYF.

This clone occurred many times. The chain recombines TRBV9 with TRBJ2-7; D remains unclear. Germline V lookup: CDR1 SGDLS, CDR2 YYNGEE. V lost 0 bases to trimming and J lost 2 bases, with 6 bases between them. This CDR3 region has 13 residues. The CDR3 spells CASSVDPTYEQYF. The CDR3 DNA reads as TGTGCCAGCAGCGTAGACCCTACCTACGAGCAGTACTTC.

This clone was seen a handful of times. V usage is TRBV11-3 and J usage is TRBJ2-7; TRBD1 matches 7 bases. With 7 bases clipped from V and 3 bases from J, the junction kept 12 bases outside the gene matches. The CDR3 sequence is 15 residues long. Germline V CDR1 and CDR2: SGHNT, YENEEA. The CDR3 is CASTVRQGNLYEQYF. DNA of the CDR3: TGTGCCAGCACCGTAAGACAGGGTAACCTCTACGAGCAGTACTTC.

The CDR3 spells CASKRSSADYNEQFF. Written as DNA, the CDR3 is TGTGCCAGTAAAAGGTCTAGCGCCGACTACAATGAGCAGTTCTTC. V usage is TRBV19 and J usage is TRBJ2-1; D might be TRBD2 (6 bases). The CDR3 spans 15 residues. Trimming pared 7 bases from V and 3 bases from J, leaving 16 bases between. Germline assignment: CDR1 LNHDA and CDR2 SQIVND (reference sequence).

V usage is TRBV9 and J usage is TRBJ1-2; possibly TRBD1 for D (6 bases). The V gene's germline CDR1 is SGDLS and CDR2 YYNGEE. Trimming stripped 4 bases from V and 2 bases from J, with 12 bases between. There are 14 residues in the CDR3. CDR3 protein: CASSPVTGNYGYTF. The CDR3, as DNA: TGTGCCAGCAGCCCTGTTACAGGGAACTATGGCTACACCTTC.

The rearrangement links TRBV23-1 to TRBJ2-7, with a possible D match to TRBD1 (5 bases). TRBV23-1 is treated as an ORF (open reading frame) with a function not yet certain. The CDR3 has 15 residues. V shed 6 bases and J shed 2 bases, with 17 bases lying between them. The CDR3 sequence is CASSQDARVTYEQYF. As DNA, the CDR3 is TGCGCCAGCAGCCAAGACGCCAGGGTAACCTACGAGCAGTACTTC.

The chain carries TRBV11-3 and TRBJ2-3; D remains unclear. V was cut by 5 bases and J by 4 bases, with 16 bases left in between. Germline V gene lookup returns CDR1 SGHNT and CDR2 YENEEA. This CDR3 is 15 amino acids long. CDR3 DNA sequence: TGTGCCAGCAGCCGTACGAGCCTTGGGGCAGATACGCAGTATTTT. Its protein product is CASSRTSLGADTQYF.

The chain couples TRBV18 to TRBJ2-7; D is undetermined. Germline CDR1 and CDR2: KGHSH and LQKENI. V lost 2 bases and J 1 base, leaving 9 bases between the germline ends. This CDR3 comprises 14 residues. CDR3 sequence: CASSPGSASYEQYF. Here the CDR3 DNA reads TGTGCCAGCTCACCAGGCTCGGCTTCCTACGAGCAGTACTTC.

This clone has only a few counts. The V gene is TRBV28, the J gene TRBJ1-1; TRBD1 is a possible D gene (6 bases). Per the germline V gene, CDR1 is MDHEN and CDR2 is SYDVKM. This CDR3 is built from 13 residues. Trimming removed 8 bases from V and 1 base from J, with 11 bases in between. CDR3 bases: TGTGCCAGCTGGGACACTCGGAACACTGAAGCTTTCTTT. Its translation is CASWDTRNTEAFF.

This clone was picked up a small number of times. This chain's CDR3 is CASSFAGTSGSNEQFF. The CDR3 DNA is TGTGCCAGCAGTTTCGCCGGGACTAGCGGGAGTAATGAGCAGTTCTTC. V is TRBV6-8 and J is TRBJ2-1; 14 bases are a match to TRBD2. Trimming removed 4 bases from V and 7 bases from J; junction bases left unmatched: 6. Germline loops: CDR1 MNHGY, CDR2 SAAAGT. The CDR3 has 16 residues.

This chain joins TRBV30 and TRBJ1-1; D may be TRBD1 (5 bases). The germline gives CDR1 GTSNPN, CDR2 SVGIG (reference sequence). Trimming pared 2 bases from V and 5 bases from J, leaving 9 bases between. The CDR3 sequence is 12 residues long. The CDR3 spells CAWSTQGTEAFF. CDR3 DNA: TGTGCCTGGAGTACTCAGGGTACTGAAGCTTTCTTT.

The CDR3 is CASMDRVGNEKLFF. The CDR3 DNA follows: TGTGCCAGCATGGACAGGGTCGGGAATGAAAAACTGTTTTTT. This chain joins TRBV2 and TRBJ1-4, with 8 bases fitting TRBD1. Germline lookup yields CDR1 SNHLY and CDR2 FYNNEI. V lost 7 bases to trimming and J lost 5 bases; unmatched junction nucleotides: 6. This CDR3 is built from 14 residues.

The chain couples TRBV18 to TRBJ2-5, with TRBD1 matching over 7 bases. This CDR3 is built from 14 residues. V shed 1 base and J 5 bases; nucleotides not matched to a gene: 4. Germline values: CDR1 KGHSH, CDR2 LQKENI. Here the CDR3 reads CASSPQGAGETQYF. The DNA of the CDR3 is TGTGCCAGCTCACCACAGGGGGCCGGGGAGACCCAGTACTTC.

The V and J genes are TRBV28 and TRBJ2-7; weak D call: TRBD1 (6 bases). The CDR3 has 14 amino acids. Trimming removed 3 bases at V and 2 bases at J, with 11 bases between. Germline CDR1 and CDR2: MDHEN and SYDVKM. CDR3 amino acids: CASSLLTGTYEQYF. Written as DNA, the CDR3 is TGTGCCAGCAGTTTGTTGACAGGAACCTACGAGCAGTACTTC.

This clone has just a few counts. CDR3 amino acids: CASSLVRGPYQETQYF. CDR3 nucleotide sequence: TGTGCCAGCAGCTTGGTACGGGGGCCGTACCAAGAGACCCAGTACTTC. V gene TRBV11-3 combines with J gene TRBJ2-5; D possibly matches TRBD1 or TRBD2 (6 bases each). The germline V gene encodes CDR1 SGHNT and CDR2 YENEEA. The CDR3 totals 16 residues. V lost 3 bases, J lost 0 bases, and 14 bases lay in between.

The V and J genes are TRBV18 and TRBJ1-4; D uncertain. The CDR3 is made up of 14 amino acids. Trimming removed 3 bases from V and 7 bases from J, with 12 bases in between. The germline V gene has CDR1 KGHSH and CDR2 LQKENI. The CDR3 protein is CASSPPGVGEKLFF. The CDR3 DNA reads TGTGCCAGCTCACCCCCGGGAGTGGGTGAAAAACTGTTTTTT. Looking up the rest from reference TRBV18 and TRBJ1-4 gives the full variable domain: NAGVMQNPRHLVRRRGQEARLRCSPMKGHSHVYWYRQLPEEGLKFMVYLQKENIIDESGMPKERFSAEFPKEGPSILRIQQVVRGDSAAYFCASSPPGVGEKLFFGSGTQLSVL.

The chain joins TRBV11-3 to TRBJ2-2, with TRBD2 matching 9 bases. This CDR3 has 16 amino acids. From germline, CDR1 is SGHNT and CDR2 YENEEA. V was clipped by 7 bases and J by 5 bases; unmatched bases: 11. In DNA form, the CDR3 reads TGTGCCAGCACCGCCGGGCGGGGGGGCCCAACCGGGGAGCTGTTTTTT. Residues: CASTAGRGGPTGELFF.

V gene TRBV18 combines with J gene TRBJ1-1; the D gene is possibly TRBD1 (5 bases). With 4 bases removed from V and 0 bases from J, the gap between germline ends came to 9 bases. The CDR3 runs 14 residues. Germline loops: CDR1 KGHSH, CDR2 LQKENI. The CDR3 loop is CASSQGPMNTEAFF. DNA of the CDR3: TGTGCCAGCTCACAGGGGCCCATGAACACTGAAGCTTTCTTT. Together with reference TRBV18 and TRBJ1-1, the CDR3 gives the full variable domain: NAGVMQNPRHLVRRRGQEARLRCSPMKGHSHVYWYRQLPEEGLKFMVYLQKENIIDESGMPKERFSAEFPKEGPSILRIQQVVRGDSAAYFCASSQGPMNTEAFFGQGTRLTVV.